The 30 T cell receptor beta chains in this list originate from one sample, sequenced in a study of shared clonotypes between healthy human individuals. This table comes from immunoSEQ multiplex PCR, and its TCRdb copy is limited to in-frame clones, with some not included. The sample carries under 1,100,000 clones, around 74% recorded once. What was sequenced was memory CD4+ T cells sorted from blood. The sample's subset: CD45RA-negative fraction. The receptors here all came from a man younger than 35 in good health.

The chain is built from TRBV29-1 and TRBJ2-7, with D unclear. CDR3 length: 12 residues. The germline V and J ends were trimmed by 3 bases and 6 bases, with 12 bases remaining between them. CDR1 and CDR2 from the germline V gene are SQVTM and ANQGSEA. As DNA, the CDR3 is TGCAGCGTTGATAGCACCGTCGGCGAGCAGTACTTC. Protein sequence: CSVDSTVGEQYF.

This chain links TRBV7-6 with TRBJ2-3, with D maybe TRBD2 (7 bases). The ends were cut back, 1 base at V and 2 bases at J, with 13 bases in the middle. The germline V gene has CDR1 SGHVS and CDR2 FNYEAQ. This CDR3 has 16 amino acids. CDR3 DNA: TGTGCCAGCAGCTTAGAGGGCGGGGGCCACACAGATACGCAGTATTTT. This codes for CASSLEGGGHTDTQYF.

This clone has only one observation. The chain employs TRBV5-6 and TRBJ1-2, with 7 bases aligning to TRBD1. J lost 4 bases, V lost 4 bases, and 4 bases had no gene match. This CDR3 has 13 amino acids. Germline loops: CDR1 SGHDT, CDR2 YYEEEE. CDR3 amino acids: CASSRGQLYGYTF. For the CDR3, the DNA is TGTGCCAGCAGCAGGGGACAGCTCTATGGCTACACCTTC.

CDR3 in DNA: TGTGCCAGCAGCTTCAGCAGCACTAGCACAGATACGCAGTATTTT. Translated, it gives CASSFSSTSTDTQYF. The rearrangement links TRBV11-3 to TRBJ2-3; D uncertain. Germline V lookup: CDR1 SGHNT, CDR2 YENEEA. The V end lost 3 bases, the J end lost 0 bases, and 10 bases lay between the germline ends. The CDR3 totals 15 residues.

This chain uses TRBV27 with TRBJ1-5; TRBD1 matches at 7 bases. This CDR3 has 16 residues. The germline V gene has CDR1 MNHEY and CDR2 SMNVEV (reference sequence). V was pared by 0 bases and J by 4 bases, with 6 bases of the junction left unmatched. CDR3 coding DNA: TGTGCCAGCAGTTTATCGGGACAGAGAGGTAATCAGCCCCAGCATTTT. The encoded protein is CASSLSGQRGNQPQHF.

The rearrangement links TRBV7-2 to TRBJ1-6; 10 bases map to TRBD1. This CDR3 comprises 16 residues. Trimming removed 5 bases from V and 5 bases from J; junction bases left unmatched: 6. Germline V gene lookup returns CDR1 SGHTA and CDR2 FQGNSA. CDR3 nucleotide sequence: TGTGCCAGCAGCCCTAGGGGACAGGGGCATAATTCACCCCTCCACTTT. Its protein is CASSPRGQGHNSPLHF.

The chain couples TRBV7-8 to TRBJ2-3, with 7 bases identical to TRBD1. The germline gives CDR1 SGHVS, CDR2 FQNEAQ. The CDR3 is 14 residues long. The junction had 7 bases not matched to a gene; V was cut back by 5 bases and J by 5 bases. The CDR3 protein is CASSPDRLRDTQYF. CDR3 DNA: TGTGCCAGCAGCCCGGACAGGCTCCGAGATACGCAGTATTTT.

V gene TRBV6-5 combines with J gene TRBJ2-1, with 12 bases that match TRBD2. The CDR3 has 16 amino acids. Trimming cost V 1 base and J 9 bases; bases outside gene matches: 7. Germline V gives CDR1 MNHEY, CDR2 SVGAGI. The CDR3 spells CASSYFPSGGAGEQFF. The CDR3 nucleotides read TGTGCCAGCAGTTACTTCCCTAGCGGGGGGGCCGGTGAGCAGTTCTTC.

Here the CDR3 reads CASSLRGGAETQYF. For the CDR3, the DNA is TGCGCCAGCAGCTTGAGGGGCGGGGCGGAGACCCAGTACTTC. V is TRBV5-1 and J is TRBJ2-5; D is possibly TRBD2 (6 bases). V lost 1 base and J 5 bases, leaving 12 bases between the germline ends. The germline V gene encodes CDR1 SGHRS and CDR2 YFSETQ. The CDR3 consists of 14 residues.

The chain links TRBV10-1 to TRBJ2-5; D is ambiguous. V lost 9 bases and J lost 5, with 22 bases in between. The CDR3 loop spans 15 amino acids. Germline CDR1 is WNHNN and CDR2 is SYGVQD (reference sequence). CDR3 sequence: CARIYSRGSWETQYF. The CDR3 coding sequence is TGCGCCAGAATCTACTCAAGAGGATCGTGGGAGACCCAGTACTTC.

The rearrangement uses TRBV10-3 and TRBJ2-3, with 8 bases that match TRBD2. The V gene's germline CDR1 is ENHRY and CDR2 SYGVKD. V dropped 10 bases and J dropped 6; count of bases not matched to a gene: 9. This CDR3 has 13 amino acids. The CDR3 nucleotides are TGTGCCACGCAGGGGACTAGTGACGATACGCAGTATTTT. Its translation: CATQGTSDDTQYF.

The gene calls are TRBV19 and TRBJ1-6, with 8 bases matching TRBD1. The CDR3 has 16 amino acids. V gave up 5 bases and J gave up 1 base; unmatched junction bases: 4. Germline V gene lookup returns CDR1 LNHDA and CDR2 SQIVND (reference sequence). The CDR3 loop reads CASSLQGVSYNSPLHF. Written as DNA, the CDR3 is TGTGCCAGTAGTCTACAGGGGGTTTCCTATAATTCACCCCTCCACTTT.

The V call is TRBV2, the J call TRBJ2-7, with TRBD1 identical over 7 bases. The CDR3 has 13 residues. V lost 4 bases to trimming and J lost 6 bases; unmatched junction nucleotides: 6. Germline CDR1 and CDR2: SNHLY and FYNNEI. The CDR3: CASSGQGLREQYF. DNA for the CDR3: TGTGCCAGCAGTGGACAGGGATTGCGCGAGCAGTACTTC.

With respect to this clone: This sample includes further DNA sequences coding for the same CDR3. V gene TRBV11-2 combines with J gene TRBJ2-2; 9 bases match TRBD2. V lost 1 base to trimming and J lost 6 bases; unmatched junction nucleotides: 3. The CDR3 covers 15 residues. Germline V CDR1 and CDR2: SGHAT, FQNNGV. CDR3 sequence: CASSLGLAGPGELFF. CDR3 bases: TGTGCCAGCAGCTTAGGGCTAGCGGGGCCCGGGGAGCTGTTTTTT. The full variable domain, in which reference TRBV11-2 and TRBJ2-2 provide the parts outside the CDR3, is EAGVAQSPRYKIIEKRQSVAFWCNPISGHATLYWYQQILGQGPKLLIQFQNNGVVDDSQLPKDRFSAERLKGVDSTLKIQPAKLEDSAVYLCASSLGLAGPGELFFGEGSRLTVL.

This clone was observed a handful of times. V and J are TRBV2 and TRBJ2-1, with a tentative D call TRBD1 (6 bases). The CDR3 spans 15 residues. Germline V gene data show CDR1 as SNHLY and CDR2 as FYNNEI. With 8 bases removed from V and 7 bases from J, the gap between germline ends came to 21 bases. The CDR3 nucleotides read TGTGCCAGCGTGTTCCCGGGAAGGGGGAATAATGAGCAGTTCTTC. Translated: CASVFPGRGNNEQFF.

There are a few counts of this clone. The chain employs TRBV6-6 and TRBJ2-7; 7 bases align to TRBD1. The CDR3 covers 16 residues. CDR1 MNHNY and CDR2 SVGAGI come from the germline V gene (reference sequence). J gave up 5 bases and V 2 bases, and 12 bases lay outside the gene matches. The CDR3 sequence: CASSYPPGQRSHEQYF. The CDR3, as DNA: TGTGCCAGCAGTTACCCGCCGGGACAGCGATCCCACGAGCAGTACTTC.

The rearrangement links TRBV10-3 to TRBJ2-5; the D is unclear. The CDR3 is 11 amino acids. Trimming removed 3 bases from V and 6 bases from J, with 5 bases in between. Germline-derived CDR1 and CDR2 are ENHRY and SYGVKD. CDR3 nucleotide sequence: TGTGCCATCAGTGATGGGAAGACCCAGTACTTC. Translated, it gives CAISDGKTQYF.

For the CDR3, the DNA is TGTGCCAGCAGCCGACTAGCGGTCCAAGAGACCCAGTACTTC. Its translation is CASSRLAVQETQYF. The chain couples TRBV7-9 to TRBJ2-5; 9 nucleotides line up with TRBD2. The CDR3 runs to 14 residues. Trimming removed 5 bases from V and 1 base from J; junction bases left unmatched: 2. From germline, CDR1 is SEHNR and CDR2 FQNEAQ (reference sequence).

To note about this clone: With a much larger clone just one base away, this may be a read error. V gene TRBV7-8 combines with J gene TRBJ1-2; TRBD1 might be the D (6 bases). Per the germline V gene, CDR1 is SGHVS and CDR2 is FQNEAQ. The CDR3 loop spans 14 amino acids. V was shortened by 0 bases and J by 4 bases, with 9 bases between the two germline ends. The CDR3 sequence: CASSLATGSYGYTF. The CDR3 bases are TGTGCCAGCAGCTTAGCCACAGGGAGCTATGGCTACACCTTC.

The chain is built from TRBV30 and TRBJ2-5; D is tentatively TRBD1 or TRBD2 (6 bases each). Germline V gives CDR1 GTSNPN, CDR2 SVGIG (reference sequence). Trimming removed 3 bases from V and 4 bases from J, with 12 bases in between. The CDR3 spans 13 residues. CDR3 protein: CAWRRGAGETQYF. The CDR3 DNA reads as TGTGCCTGGAGAAGGGGGGCTGGAGAGACCCAGTACTTC.

This chain links TRBV7-2 with TRBJ1-2; weak D call: TRBD1 (5 bases). Between the trimmed V and J ends, which lost 3 bases and 8 bases, there was a span of 13 bases. Germline assignment: CDR1 SGHTA and CDR2 FQGNSA. The CDR3 has 13 amino acids. This CDR3 is CASSFPDMRGYTF. The CDR3 DNA sequence: TGTGCCAGCAGCTTCCCGGACATGCGGGGCTACACCTTC.

The genes are TRBV10-3 and TRBJ2-3; TRBD2 matches at 16 bases. The CDR3 sequence is 18 residues long. The germline gives CDR1 ENHRY, CDR2 SYGVKD. The J segment lost 2 bases and the V segment lost 6 bases, leaving 8 bases of the junction unmatched. The DNA for the CDR3 is TGTGCCATCAGGCCGGGACTAGCGGGAGGGGGGGACACAGATACGCAGTATTTT. Residues: CAIRPGLAGGGDTDTQYF.

The chain is built from TRBV19 and TRBJ1-3; D is unclear. CDR3 size: 14 residues. Deletions cut 4 bases from V and 0 bases from J, with 7 bases between. Germline V lookup: CDR1 LNHDA, CDR2 SQIVND (reference sequence). The CDR3 here is CASSKMSSGNTIYF. As DNA, the CDR3 is TGTGCCAGTAGTAAGATGAGCTCTGGAAACACCATATATTTT.

The rearrangement links TRBV21-1 to TRBJ2-3. TRBV21-1 represents a pseudogene. There are 15 residues in the CDR3. The CDR3 here is CASSKAVAGRDTQYF. CDR3 DNA sequence: TGTGCCAGCAGCAAAGCCGTAGCAGGTAGAGATACGCAGTATTTT.

V and J are TRBV7-9 and TRBJ1-2, with D possibly matching TRBD1 (5 bases). The CDR3 runs to 11 residues. Trimming stripped 8 bases from V and 2 bases from J, with 6 bases between. Germline V gives CDR1 SEHNR, CDR2 FQNEAQ (reference sequence). DNA of the CDR3: TGTGCCAGCCAGGGCAACTATGGCTACACCTTC. Protein product: CASQGNYGYTF. The whole variable domain, remainder taken from reference TRBV7-9 and TRBJ1-2, is DTGVSQNPRHKITKRGQNVTFRCDPISEHNRLYWYRQTLGQGPEFLTYFQNEAQLEKSRLLSDRFSAERPKGSFSTLEIQRTEQGDSAMYLCASQGNYGYTFGSGTRLTVV.

Remarks on this clone: An end of the junction does not agree with germline; a read error may underlie this. J is TRBJ2-1 and V is TRBV7-7, with 7 bases lining up with TRBD2. Per germline, CDR1 SSHAT and CDR2 FNYEAQ (reference sequence). CDR3 length: 14 residues. CDR3 DNA sequence: TGTGCTAGCAGTCCTAAGGGAGGGGTTGATGAGCAGTTCTTC. Translation gives CASSPKGGVDEQFF.

V usage is TRBV20-1 and J usage is TRBJ2-7; unclear D gene. Germline V gene lookup returns CDR1 DFQATT and CDR2 SNEGSKA (reference sequence). CDR3 length: 11 amino acids. The V end was cut by 0 bases, the J end by 6 bases, with 6 bases between. The CDR3 protein is CSAREQFEQYF. The CDR3 DNA reads TGCAGTGCTAGAGAACAGTTCGAGCAGTACTTC.

This rearrangement joins TRBV2 to TRBJ2-5; 9 positions agree with TRBD2. Trimming cost V 4 bases and J 2 bases; bases outside gene matches: 5. This CDR3 contains 15 residues. Per the germline V gene, CDR1 is SNHLY and CDR2 is FYNNEI. DNA for the CDR3: TGTGCCAGCAGTGGACCGCGGGGGGGGCAAGAGACCCAGTACTTC. The encoded protein is CASSGPRGGQETQYF. Supplemented by reference TRBV2 and TRBJ2-5, the full variable domain reads EPEVTQTPSHQVTQMGQEVILRCVPISNHLYFYWYRQILGQKVEFLVSFYNNEISEKSEIFDDQFSVERPDGSNFTLKIRSTKLEDSAMYFCASSGPRGGQETQYFGPGTRLLVL.

V is TRBV7-3 and J is TRBJ1-1; D unclear. In germline, CDR1 is SGHTA, CDR2 FQGTGA. The V end lost 4 bases, the J end lost 4 bases, and 10 bases lay between the germline ends. This CDR3 region has 13 residues. CDR3: CASSWAPLTEAFF. In DNA, the CDR3 is TGTGCCAGCAGCTGGGCCCCCCTCACTGAAGCTTTCTTT.

In its sample, this clone was seen once. J is TRBJ1-2 and V is TRBV7-9; D unresolved. V gave up 2 bases and J gave up 2 bases, with 9 bases separating them. Germline V gene sequence: CDR1 SEHNR, CDR2 FQNEAQ (reference sequence). The CDR3 has 14 amino acids. In DNA form, the CDR3 reads TGTGCCAGCAGCTTACAGGAAAGGAACTATGGCTACACCTTC. This gives the protein CASSLQERNYGYTF.